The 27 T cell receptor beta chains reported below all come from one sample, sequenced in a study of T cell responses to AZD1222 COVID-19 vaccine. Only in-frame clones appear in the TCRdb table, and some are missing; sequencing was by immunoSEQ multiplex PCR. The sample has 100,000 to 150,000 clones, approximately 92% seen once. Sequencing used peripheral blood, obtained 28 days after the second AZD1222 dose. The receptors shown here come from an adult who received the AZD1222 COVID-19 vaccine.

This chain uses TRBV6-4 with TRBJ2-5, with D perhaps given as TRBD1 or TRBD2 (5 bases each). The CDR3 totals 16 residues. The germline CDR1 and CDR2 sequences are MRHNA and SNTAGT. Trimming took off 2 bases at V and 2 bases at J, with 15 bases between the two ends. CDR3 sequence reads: CASSDPTRDGQETQYF. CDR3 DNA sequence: TGTGCCAGCAGTGACCCCACCCGGGACGGACAAGAGACCCAGTACTTC.

The CDR3: CASSLKGTGELFF. CDR3 sequence (DNA): TGTGCCAGCAGCTTGAAAGGGACCGGGGAGCTGTTTTTT. The chain combines TRBV7-2 with TRBJ2-2; unclear D gene. The CDR3 consists of 13 residues. Germline V gene sequence: CDR1 SGHTA, CDR2 FQGNSA. V gave up 3 bases and J gave up 5 bases, with 7 bases separating them.

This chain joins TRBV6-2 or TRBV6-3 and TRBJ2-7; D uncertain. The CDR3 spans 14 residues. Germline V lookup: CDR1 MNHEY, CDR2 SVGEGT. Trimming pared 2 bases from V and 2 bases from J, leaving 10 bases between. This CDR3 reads CASSYPVLTYEQYF. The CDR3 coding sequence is TGTGCCAGCAGTTACCCAGTTCTAACCTACGAGCAGTACTTC.

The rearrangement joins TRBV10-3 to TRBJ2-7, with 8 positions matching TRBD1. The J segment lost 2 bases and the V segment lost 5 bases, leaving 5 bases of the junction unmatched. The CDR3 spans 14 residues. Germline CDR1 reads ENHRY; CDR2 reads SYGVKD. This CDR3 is CAISQDRGPYEQYF. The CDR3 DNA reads TGTGCCATCAGTCAAGACAGGGGCCCCTACGAGCAGTACTTC.

The CDR3 loop is CASSLLQGDLYSPLHF. The CDR3 nucleotides read TGCGCCAGCAGCCTCCTACAGGGGGACCTCTATTCACCCCTCCACTTT. V usage is TRBV4-1 and J usage is TRBJ1-6, with TRBD1 matching over 8 bases. CDR1 is MGHRA, CDR2 YSYEKL, per germline. This CDR3 is built from 16 residues. The junction had 10 bases not matched to a gene; V was cut back by 4 bases and J by 8 bases.

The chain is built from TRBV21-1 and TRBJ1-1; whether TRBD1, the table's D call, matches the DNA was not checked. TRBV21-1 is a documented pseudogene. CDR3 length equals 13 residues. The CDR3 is CASSTGTNTEAFF. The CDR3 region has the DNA TGTGCCAGCAGCACCGGGACAAACACTGAAGCTTTCTTT.

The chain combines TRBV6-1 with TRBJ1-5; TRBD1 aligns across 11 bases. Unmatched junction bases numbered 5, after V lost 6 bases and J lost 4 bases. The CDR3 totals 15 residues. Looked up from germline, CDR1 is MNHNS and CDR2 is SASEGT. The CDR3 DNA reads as TGTGCCAGCAGCCACGGGACAGGGGGGAATCAGCCCCAGCATTTT. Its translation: CASSHGTGGNQPQHF.

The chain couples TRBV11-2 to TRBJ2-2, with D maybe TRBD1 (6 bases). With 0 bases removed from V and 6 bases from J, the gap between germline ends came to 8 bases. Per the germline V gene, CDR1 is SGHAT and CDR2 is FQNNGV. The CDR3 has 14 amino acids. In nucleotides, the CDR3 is TGTGCCAGCAGCTTAGAAAAGGGGGCCGGGGAGCTGTTTTTT. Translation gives CASSLEKGAGELFF.

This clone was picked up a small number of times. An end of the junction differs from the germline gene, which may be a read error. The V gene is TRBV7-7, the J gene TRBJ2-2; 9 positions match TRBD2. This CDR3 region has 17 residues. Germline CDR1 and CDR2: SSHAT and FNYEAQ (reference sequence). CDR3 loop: CASSPSLAGANTGELFF. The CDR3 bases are TGTGCTAGCAGCCCATCTTTAGCGGGAGCGAACACCGGGGAGCTGTTTTTT.

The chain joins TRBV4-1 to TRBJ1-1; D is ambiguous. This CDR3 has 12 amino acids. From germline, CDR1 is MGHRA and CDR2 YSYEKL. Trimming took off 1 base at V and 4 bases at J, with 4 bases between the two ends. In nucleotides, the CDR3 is TGCGCCAGCAGCCAAGTTAGCACTGAAGCTTTCTTT. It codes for CASSQVSTEAFF.

CDR3 sequence: CASSRRGRTHTQYF. The CDR3 DNA reads TGTGCCAGCAGTCGCAGGGGGCGCACTCATACGCAGTATTTT. The genes are TRBV6-5 and TRBJ2-3; 8 bases are shared with TRBD1. V shed 5 bases and J 7 bases; nucleotides not matched to a gene: 8. Germline lookup yields CDR1 MNHEY and CDR2 SVGAGI. There are 14 residues in the CDR3.

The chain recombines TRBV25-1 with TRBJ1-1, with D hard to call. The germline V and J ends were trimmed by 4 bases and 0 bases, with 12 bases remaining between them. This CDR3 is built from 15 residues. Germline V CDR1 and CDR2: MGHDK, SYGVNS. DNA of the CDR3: TGTGCCAGCAGTGGCCCAGGTGGAATGAACACTGAAGCTTTCTTT. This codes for CASSGPGGMNTEAFF.

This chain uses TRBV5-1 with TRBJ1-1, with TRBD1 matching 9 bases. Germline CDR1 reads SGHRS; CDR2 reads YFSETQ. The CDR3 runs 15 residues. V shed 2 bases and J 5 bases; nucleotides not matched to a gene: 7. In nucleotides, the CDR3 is TGCGCCAGCAGCTTAACAGGGGGCGCGAGAACTGAAGCTTTCTTT. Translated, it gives CASSLTGGARTEAFF.

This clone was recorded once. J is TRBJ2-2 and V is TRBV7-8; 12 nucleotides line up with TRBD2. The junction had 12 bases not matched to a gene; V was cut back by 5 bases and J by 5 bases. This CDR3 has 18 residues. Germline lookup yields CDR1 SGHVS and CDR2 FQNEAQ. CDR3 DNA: TGTGCCAGCAGCGGGGGGGCTAGCGGGAGGGCTAATACCGGGGAGCTGTTTTTT. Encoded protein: CASSGGASGRANTGELFF.

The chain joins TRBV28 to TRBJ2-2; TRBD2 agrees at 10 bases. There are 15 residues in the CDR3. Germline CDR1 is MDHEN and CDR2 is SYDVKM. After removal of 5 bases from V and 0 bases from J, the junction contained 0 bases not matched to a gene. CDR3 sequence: CASSSGGANTGELFF. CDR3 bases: TGTGCCAGCAGTAGCGGGGGGGCGAACACCGGGGAGCTGTTTTTT.

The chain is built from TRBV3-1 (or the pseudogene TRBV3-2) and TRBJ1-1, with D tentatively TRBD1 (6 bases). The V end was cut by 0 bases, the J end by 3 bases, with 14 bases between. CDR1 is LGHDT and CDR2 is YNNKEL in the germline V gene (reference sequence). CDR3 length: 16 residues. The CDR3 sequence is CASSQEQGESDTEAFF. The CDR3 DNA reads TGTGCCAGCAGCCAAGAACAGGGAGAGTCCGACACTGAAGCTTTCTTT.

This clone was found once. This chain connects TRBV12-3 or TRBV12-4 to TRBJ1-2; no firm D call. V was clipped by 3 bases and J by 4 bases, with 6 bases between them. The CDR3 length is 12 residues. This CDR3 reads CASSFDTYGYTF. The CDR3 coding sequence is TGTGCCAGCAGTTTTGACACCTATGGCTACACCTTC.

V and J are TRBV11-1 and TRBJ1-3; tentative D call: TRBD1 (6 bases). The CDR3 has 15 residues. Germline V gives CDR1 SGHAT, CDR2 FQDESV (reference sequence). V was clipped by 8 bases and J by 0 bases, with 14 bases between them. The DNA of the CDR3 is TGTGCCAGCGGAACCAGGGGAAACTCTGGAAACACCATATATTTT. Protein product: CASGTRGNSGNTIYF.

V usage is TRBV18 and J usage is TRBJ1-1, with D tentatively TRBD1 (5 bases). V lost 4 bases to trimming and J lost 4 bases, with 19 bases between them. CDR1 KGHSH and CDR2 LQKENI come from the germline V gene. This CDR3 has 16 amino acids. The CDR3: CASSRRGRAEGTEAFF. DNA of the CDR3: TGTGCCAGCTCACGGCGAGGCAGGGCGGAGGGCACTGAAGCTTTCTTT.

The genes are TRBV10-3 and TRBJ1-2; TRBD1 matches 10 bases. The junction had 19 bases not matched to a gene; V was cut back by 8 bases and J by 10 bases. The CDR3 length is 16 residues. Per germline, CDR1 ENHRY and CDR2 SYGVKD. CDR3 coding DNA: TGTGCCATCCTCGGCCCCCAAGACAGGGGGCGCATCCTCTACACCTTC. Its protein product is CAILGPQDRGRILYTF.

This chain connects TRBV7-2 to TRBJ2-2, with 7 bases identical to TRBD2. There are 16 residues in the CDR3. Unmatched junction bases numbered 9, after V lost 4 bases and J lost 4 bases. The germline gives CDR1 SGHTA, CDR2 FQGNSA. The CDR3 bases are TGTGCCAGCAGCTCCCCGGGGGGAACGCGCACCGGGGAGCTGTTTTTT. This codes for CASSSPGGTRTGELFF.

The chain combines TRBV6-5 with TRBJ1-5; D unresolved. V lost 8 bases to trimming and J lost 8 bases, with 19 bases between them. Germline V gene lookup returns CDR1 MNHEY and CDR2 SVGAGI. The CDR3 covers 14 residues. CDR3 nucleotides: TGTGCCAGCTCAAGGCCGCTAGGGAGTGAGCCCCAGCATTTT. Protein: CASSRPLGSEPQHF.

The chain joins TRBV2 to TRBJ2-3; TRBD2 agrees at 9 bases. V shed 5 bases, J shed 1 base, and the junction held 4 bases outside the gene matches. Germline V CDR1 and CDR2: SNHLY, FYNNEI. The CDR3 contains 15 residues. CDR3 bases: TGTGCCAGCAGTTATAGCGGGAGTCGCACAGATACGCAGTATTTT. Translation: CASSYSGSRTDTQYF.

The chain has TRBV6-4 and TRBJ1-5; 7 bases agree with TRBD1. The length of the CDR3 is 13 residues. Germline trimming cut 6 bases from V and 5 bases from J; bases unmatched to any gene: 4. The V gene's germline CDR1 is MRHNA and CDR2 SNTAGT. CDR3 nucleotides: TGTGCCAGCAGCCGGGACAGATATCAGCCCCAGCATTTT. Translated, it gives CASSRDRYQPQHF.

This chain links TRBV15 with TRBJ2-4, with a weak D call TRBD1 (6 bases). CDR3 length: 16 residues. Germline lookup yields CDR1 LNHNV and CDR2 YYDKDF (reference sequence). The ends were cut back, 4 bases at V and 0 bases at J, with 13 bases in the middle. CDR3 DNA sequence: TGTGCCACCAGCACCGGGACATCTTTAGCCAAAAACATTCAGTACTTC. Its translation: CATSTGTSLAKNIQYF.

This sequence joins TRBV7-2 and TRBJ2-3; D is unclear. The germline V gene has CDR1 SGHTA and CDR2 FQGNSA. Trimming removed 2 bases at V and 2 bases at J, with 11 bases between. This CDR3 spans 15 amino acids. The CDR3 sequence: CASSLHPVPTDTQYF. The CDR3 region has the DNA TGTGCCAGCAGCTTACACCCAGTCCCCACAGATACGCAGTATTTT. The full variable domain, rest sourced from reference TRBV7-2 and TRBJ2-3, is GAGVSQSPSNKVTEKGKDVELRCDPISGHTALYWYRQSLGQGLEFLIYFQGNSAPDKSGLPSDRFSAERTGGSVSTLTIQRTQQEDSAVYLCASSLHPVPTDTQYFGPGTRLTVL.

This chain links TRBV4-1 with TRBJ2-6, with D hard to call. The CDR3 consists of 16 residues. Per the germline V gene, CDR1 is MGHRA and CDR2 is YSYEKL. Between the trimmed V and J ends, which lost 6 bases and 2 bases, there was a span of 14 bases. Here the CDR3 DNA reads TGCGCCAGCAGAGAGGTATCTGGGCCTGGGGCCAACGTCCTGACTTTC. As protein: CASREVSGPGANVLTF.